This T cell receptor beta chain was obtained from a study of blood T cell repertoires in COVID-19. Study as a whole: Samples taken during acute and convalescent COVID-19 were collected in the United States, Italy and Spain.

As processed by the authors: Reference gene primer amplification in the assay estimated nucleated cell counts. Assay: immunoSEQ multiplex PCR; the TCRdb copy retains only in-frame clones and omits some. V and J calls and clone size are those listed in that table; D and trimming were worked out from the DNA. Among under 400,000 clones listed, over 75% were seen once. In assigning cohorts, the study relied on participant-reported clinical history. V gave up 5 bases and J gave up 5 bases; unmatched junction bases: 6. The CDR3 consists of 15 residues. Germline CDR1 and CDR2: SEHNR and FQNEAQ (reference sequence). This clone has only one observation.

This receptor was obtained from a man aged 40-55 years in a cohort exposed to, infected with or recovered from COVID-19 (not recorded which). Sequencing was done on a sample of PBMCs or T cells enriched from blood (not recorded which). V gene TRBV7-9 combines with J gene TRBJ2-1, with 10 bases aligning to TRBD2. CDR3 sequence reads: CASSRAGGSNNEQFF. The DNA of the CDR3 is TGTGCCAGCAGCCGAGCGGGAGGGAGTAACAATGAGCAGTTCTTC.